This entry lists 28 T cell receptor beta chains sequenced from one sample in a study of blood T cell repertoires in COVID-19. Measured with immunoSEQ multiplex PCR; TCRdb has only the in-frame clones, and not every one. The repertoire holds about 120,000 clones, with roughly 86% as singletons. Sequencing was done on a sample of peripheral blood. These TCRs come from a woman aged 70-85 years with COVID-19, enrolled during active disease.

The genes are TRBV6-2 or TRBV6-3 and TRBJ1-5; perhaps TRBD1 as D (5 bases). The CDR3 sequence is 15 residues long. V shed 2 bases and J shed 2 bases, with 10 bases lying between them. Germline CDR1 MNHEY, CDR2 SVGEGT. The CDR3 here is CASSYGSTGNQPQHF. The CDR3 DNA follows: TGTGCCAGCAGTTACGGGTCGACAGGCAATCAGCCCCAGCATTTT.

A single count supports this clone. This chain connects TRBV19 to TRBJ2-7, with 7 positions matching TRBD1. The germline gives CDR1 LNHDA, CDR2 SQIVND (reference sequence). V was pared by 3 bases and J by 7 bases, with 6 bases of the junction left unmatched. The CDR3 runs to 13 residues. CDR3 loop: CASSIDRVGEQYF. The CDR3 nucleotides read TGTGCCAGTAGTATCGACAGGGTTGGAGAGCAGTACTTC.

The J gene is TRBJ2-5, the V gene TRBV3-1 (or the pseudogene TRBV3-2); 7 bases are a match to TRBD1. Unmatched junction bases numbered 23, after V lost 5 bases and J lost 5 bases. Germline V lookup: CDR1 LGHDT, CDR2 YNNKEL (reference sequence). This CDR3 is 19 amino acids long. CDR3 sequence: CASSFQNRGNRFVRETQYF. As DNA, the CDR3 is TGTGCCAGCAGCTTCCAAAACAGGGGAAATCGGTTCGTACGGGAGACCCAGTACTTC.

J is TRBJ2-1 and V is TRBV28, with 9 bases fitting TRBD2. Germline CDR1 reads MDHEN; CDR2 reads SYDVKM. V lost 9 bases and J lost 4; bases outside the gene matches: 4. The CDR3 is 13 residues long. CDR3 sequence: CASKAGGYNEQFF. CDR3 bases: TGTGCCAGTAAGGCGGGGGGGTACAATGAGCAGTTCTTC.

This rearrangement joins TRBV10-2 to TRBJ1-2; perhaps TRBD1 as D (6 bases). The germline V and J ends were trimmed by 6 bases and 6 bases, with 11 bases remaining between them. CDR3 size: 12 residues. The germline CDR1 and CDR2 sequences are WSHSY and SAAADI. In nucleotides, the CDR3 is TGCGCCAGCAGGGGCGGGGGCGATGGCTACACCTTC. Encoded protein: CASRGGGDGYTF.

This clone has more than one count but fewer than ten. The rearrangement links TRBV4-1 to TRBJ2-2; 7 nucleotides match TRBD2. V trimming: 0 bases; J trimming: 1 base; junction bases outside the gene matches: 8. This CDR3 is built from 18 residues. The germline V gene encodes CDR1 MGHRA and CDR2 YSYEKL. The CDR3 loop reads CASSQDWWLAENTGELFF. DNA for the CDR3: TGCGCCAGCAGCCAAGATTGGTGGCTAGCGGAGAACACCGGGGAGCTGTTTTTT.

V is TRBV6-5 and J is TRBJ1-1; D is undetermined. The germline V gene has CDR1 MNHEY and CDR2 SVGAGI. This CDR3 has 15 amino acids. The V end lost 5 bases, the J end lost 5 bases, and 18 bases lay between the germline ends. The CDR3 loop is CASSPVYRVNTEAFF. CDR3 coding DNA: TGTGCCAGCAGTCCTGTGTATCGGGTCAATACTGAAGCTTTCTTT.

The V gene is TRBV7-2, the J gene TRBJ1-2, with D unresolved. Germline-derived CDR1 and CDR2 are SGHTA and FQGNSA. The CDR3 extends over 14 amino acids. V gave up 5 bases and J gave up 8 bases, with 18 bases separating them. CDR3 in amino acids: CASSPGSEVRGYTF. The CDR3 coding sequence is TGTGCCAGCAGCCCCGGGTCGGAGGTGAGAGGCTACACCTTC.

The CDR3 loop reads CASRGDQPQHF. The CDR3, as DNA: TGTGCCAGCAGGGGAGATCAGCCCCAGCATTTT. This rearrangement joins TRBV2 to TRBJ1-5; D remains ambiguous. Trimming cost V 6 bases and J 5 bases, with 5 bases left between them. The germline gives CDR1 SNHLY, CDR2 FYNNEI. The CDR3 length is 11 residues.

The chain combines TRBV2 with TRBJ1-2; 8 bases match TRBD1. The ends lost 4 bases at V and 0 bases at J; junction bases unmatched: 4. The CDR3 runs to 15 residues. Germline-derived CDR1 and CDR2 are SNHLY and FYNNEI. For the CDR3, the DNA is TGTGCCAGCAGTGGAGACAGGGGCCCTAACTATGGCTACACCTTC. Amino acid sequence: CASSGDRGPNYGYTF.

The chain recombines TRBV7-9 with TRBJ2-6; TRBD1 matches 7 bases. The CDR3 totals 13 residues. Looked up from germline, CDR1 is SEHNR and CDR2 is FQNEAQ (reference sequence). The V gene end was trimmed by 3 bases and the J gene end by 12 bases; junction bases not matched to a gene: 5. The CDR3 loop reads CASSFKGDSVLTF. The CDR3, as DNA: TGTGCCAGCAGCTTTAAGGGGGACAGCGTCCTGACTTTC.

The chain links TRBV19 to TRBJ2-3, with 11 bases that match TRBD2. The CDR3 runs 15 residues. V was pared by 5 bases and J by 2 bases, with 3 bases of the junction left unmatched. CDR1 is LNHDA, CDR2 SQIVND, per germline (reference sequence). CDR3 amino acids: CASSLTSGDTDTQYF. CDR3 coding DNA: TGTGCCAGTAGTCTGACTAGCGGGGACACAGATACGCAGTATTTT.

The table lists this clone with many counts. The genes are TRBV7-9 and TRBJ2-5; 8 bases are shared with TRBD1. Germline V gene lookup returns CDR1 SEHNR and CDR2 FQNEAQ (reference sequence). This CDR3 spans 15 amino acids. V trimming: 6 bases; J trimming: 2 bases; junction bases outside the gene matches: 8. The CDR3 DNA reads TGTGCCAGCAGGCGGGATACAGGGGGTCAAGAGACCCAGTACTTC. Its translation is CASRRDTGGQETQYF.

This clone was observed once. This chain joins TRBV5-1 and TRBJ2-3; D might be TRBD2 (7 bases). V was cut by 3 bases and J by 5 bases, with 16 bases left in between. The CDR3 contains 15 residues. Germline CDR1 is SGHRS and CDR2 is YFSETQ. DNA of the CDR3: TGCGCCAGCAGCTCAATTGGGGGGGCAAGAGATACGCAGTATTTT. Its translation: CASSSIGGARDTQYF.

J is TRBJ1-6 and V is TRBV25-1; 7 bases map to TRBD1. Germline lookup yields CDR1 MGHDK and CDR2 SYGVNS. Trimming removed 4 bases from V and 7 bases from J; junction bases left unmatched: 7. The CDR3 consists of 15 residues. The CDR3 DNA sequence: TGTGCCAGCAGTGCCACCGGGACAGAGAATTCACCCCTCCACTTT. Its translation: CASSATGTENSPLHF.

Only one count was recorded for this clone. This chain uses TRBV30 with TRBJ2-5; 9 positions agree with TRBD2. Germline-derived CDR1 and CDR2 are GTSNPN and SVGIG (reference sequence). J gave up 7 bases and V 0 bases, and 12 bases lay outside the gene matches. The CDR3 covers 16 residues. The DNA of the CDR3 is TGTGCCTGGAGTGTACGGCTAGCGGGGCCCTCAGGGACCCAGTACTTC. Translated, it gives CAWSVRLAGPSGTQYF.

CDR3 bases: TGTGCCAGCACCCCCCAGGGGGTAACCTATAATTCACCCCTCCACTTT. It encodes CASTPQGVTYNSPLHF. This chain uses TRBV27 with TRBJ1-6, with 7 bases lining up with TRBD1. V lost 7 bases, J lost 2 bases, and 8 bases stayed unmatched. Germline loops: CDR1 MNHEY, CDR2 SMNVEV (reference sequence). The CDR3 loop spans 16 amino acids.

The V gene is TRBV10-1, the J gene TRBJ2-3; the D is unclear. The CDR3 spans 15 residues. CDR1 and CDR2 from the germline V gene are WNHNN and SYGVQD (reference sequence). V lost 3 bases and J 1 base, leaving 11 bases between the germline ends. For the CDR3, the DNA is TGCGCCAGCAGTGAACGGGTGGGTCGCACAGATACGCAGTATTTT. Its translation is CASSERVGRTDTQYF.

This sequence joins TRBV28 and TRBJ2-1, with 8 bases matching TRBD2. V shed 4 bases and J 0 bases; nucleotides not matched to a gene: 14. CDR1 is MDHEN and CDR2 is SYDVKM in the germline V gene. This CDR3 contains 19 residues. The CDR3 bases are TGTGCCAGCAGTTCCCCGGGGTACGGGGGGGTTGGCTCCTACAATGAGCAGTTCTTC. Protein: CASSSPGYGGVGSYNEQFF.

The chain recombines TRBV27 with TRBJ1-1; 8 positions agree with TRBD1. After removal of 3 bases from V and 1 base from J, the junction contained 7 bases not matched to a gene. This CDR3 comprises 16 residues. The germline gives CDR1 MNHEY, CDR2 SMNVEV (reference sequence). The DNA for the CDR3 is TGTGCCAGCAGTTTGGGGTGGGGGACAGGGAACACTGAAGCTTTCTTT. Translation gives CASSLGWGTGNTEAFF.

The V call is TRBV7-9, the J call TRBJ2-5, with 7 bases fitting TRBD1. Losses at the gene ends were 8 bases for V and 1 base for J; bases not matched to a gene: 4. Per the germline V gene, CDR1 is SEHNR and CDR2 is FQNEAQ (reference sequence). The CDR3 runs to 13 residues. CDR3 nucleotides: TGTGCCAGCGTTCGGGACAGCCAAGAGACCCAGTACTTC. Amino acid sequence: CASVRDSQETQYF. Looking up the rest from reference TRBV7-9 and TRBJ2-5 gives the full variable domain: DTGVSQNPRHKITKRGQNVTFRCDPISEHNRLYWYRQTLGQGPEFLTYFQNEAQLEKSRLLSDRFSAERPKGSFSTLEIQRTEQGDSAMYLCASVRDSQETQYFGPGTRLLVL.

The gene calls are TRBV14 and TRBJ2-3, with 8 bases identical to TRBD2. The CDR3 spans 17 residues. Germline V gene data show CDR1 as SGHDN and CDR2 as FVKESK. Trimming at V came to 0 bases and at J to 2 bases, leaving 7 bases not matched to a gene. The CDR3 loop reads CASSQERTGGNTDTQYF. In DNA, the CDR3 is TGTGCCAGCAGCCAAGAACGAACGGGGGGGAACACAGATACGCAGTATTTT.

The chain has TRBV7-9 and TRBJ1-6; D gene ambiguous. Trimming removed 1 base at V and 8 bases at J, with 12 bases between. Germline V CDR1 and CDR2: SEHNR, FQNEAQ (reference sequence). This CDR3 has 15 residues. CDR3 loop: CASSLVAGLDSPLHF. In DNA form, the CDR3 reads TGTGCCAGCAGCTTAGTGGCAGGCTTGGATTCACCCCTCCACTTT.

The chain is built from TRBV4-2 and TRBJ1-2, with D possibly being TRBD1 (6 bases). CDR1 and CDR2 (germline): LGHNA, YNFKEQ. The CDR3 sequence is 14 residues long. V was pared by 4 bases and J by 4 bases, with 13 bases between. CDR3 sequence (DNA): TGTGCCAGCAGCCCACCAAGAGGGGGCTATGGCTACACCTTC. Protein product: CASSPPRGGYGYTF.

In its sample, this clone was seen a few times. The J gene is TRBJ2-3, the V gene TRBV7-2, with 8 nucleotides matching TRBD1. The CDR3 extends over 15 amino acids. The germline gives CDR1 SGHTA, CDR2 FQGNSA. The ends lost 5 bases at V and 4 bases at J; junction bases unmatched: 8. In DNA, the CDR3 is TGTGCCAGCAGCGACCAGGGGGCAAGGTCAGATACGCAGTATTTT. Translation: CASSDQGARSDTQYF.

The gene calls are TRBV10-3 and TRBJ2-5; the match to TRBD2 covers 14 bases. After removal of 7 bases from V and 5 bases from J, the junction contained 9 bases not matched to a gene. This CDR3 has 16 residues. Germline V gene lookup returns CDR1 ENHRY and CDR2 SYGVKD. CDR3 DNA: TGTGCCATCATCCGGACTAGCGGGGGGCCGAGGGAGACCCAGTACTTC. This gives the protein CAIIRTSGGPRETQYF.

The rearrangement links TRBV14 to TRBJ1-6; 7 nucleotides agree with TRBD1. Looked up from germline, CDR1 is SGHDN and CDR2 is FVKESK. Losses at the gene ends were 4 bases for V and 5 bases for J; bases not matched to a gene: 8. The CDR3 sequence is 16 residues long. The CDR3 here is CASSRFRDSDNSPLHF. CDR3 coding DNA: TGTGCCAGCAGCCGCTTCCGGGACAGTGATAATTCACCCCTCCACTTT.

In this sample, this clone turned up a few times. This chain connects TRBV2 to TRBJ1-2; no definite D call. Trimming pared 8 bases from V and 6 bases from J, leaving 16 bases between. This CDR3 is 13 amino acids long. Germline V lookup: CDR1 SNHLY, CDR2 FYNNEI. The CDR3 spells CASPGRWGDGYTF. For the CDR3, the DNA is TGTGCCAGCCCAGGAAGATGGGGAGATGGCTACACCTTC.